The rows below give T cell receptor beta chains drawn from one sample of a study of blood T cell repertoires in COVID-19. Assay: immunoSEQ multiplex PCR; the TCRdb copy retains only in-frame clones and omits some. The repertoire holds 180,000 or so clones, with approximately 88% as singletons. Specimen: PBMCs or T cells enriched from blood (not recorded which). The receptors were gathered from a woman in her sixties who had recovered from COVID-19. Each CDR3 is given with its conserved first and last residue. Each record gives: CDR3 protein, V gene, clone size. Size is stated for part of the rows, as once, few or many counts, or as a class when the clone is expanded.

cdr3_aa: CATGEGLFF; v_call: TRBV24-1; clone_size: -
cdr3_aa: CASTPLSGGGNEQFF; v_call: TRBV7-2; clone_size: -
cdr3_aa: CASQGTADYEQYF; v_call: TRBV25-1; clone_size: -
cdr3_aa: CASSLVPGRRDLAKNIQYF; v_call: TRBV13; clone_size: -
cdr3_aa: CASSYEAVGNTEAFF; v_call: TRBV6-5; clone_size: -
cdr3_aa: CASSGGVGLKNIQYF; v_call: TRBV13; clone_size: -
cdr3_aa: CASSPGLAAGTNTQYF; v_call: TRBV9; clone_size: -
cdr3_aa: CASSWAGDSPLHF; v_call: TRBV5-1; clone_size: -
cdr3_aa: CASSTSSSYNEQFF; v_call: TRBV25-1; clone_size: -
cdr3_aa: CASGRLVRNTDTQYF; v_call: TRBV2; clone_size: -
cdr3_aa: CASRGTGGNTIYF; v_call: TRBV6-5; clone_size: -
cdr3_aa: CASSYSLGLAYEQYF; v_call: TRBV6-5; clone_size: -
cdr3_aa: CASSLAGRTYEQYF; v_call: TRBV7-8; clone_size: -
cdr3_aa: CASARLVRETQYF; v_call: TRBV12-3/TRBV12-4; clone_size: -
cdr3_aa: CASSFYSATNEKLFF; v_call: TRBV5-1; clone_size: -
cdr3_aa: CASSSFGADTQYF; v_call: TRBV28; clone_size: -
cdr3_aa: CASTPGQGNEKLFF; v_call: TRBV5-1; clone_size: -
cdr3_aa: CAISELQSSPLHF; v_call: TRBV10-3; clone_size: -
cdr3_aa: CASSAQGARGTQYF; v_call: TRBV2; clone_size: -
cdr3_aa: CAWSVQGAIYGYTF; v_call: TRBV30; clone_size: -
cdr3_aa: CASSPGLAKNIQYF; v_call: TRBV9; clone_size: -
cdr3_aa: CASSVAGGYNEQFF; v_call: TRBV6-4; clone_size: -
cdr3_aa: CAWSITGELFF; v_call: TRBV30; clone_size: once
cdr3_aa: CASSIGGWTEAFF; v_call: TRBV19; clone_size: once
cdr3_aa: CASSPIGATGPQHF; v_call: TRBV5-1; clone_size: -
cdr3_aa: CASSRGGDPGGEQYF; v_call: TRBV19; clone_size: -
cdr3_aa: CASSVGTGGTYEQYF; v_call: TRBV9; clone_size: -
cdr3_aa: CASSDGRQGANYGYTF; v_call: TRBV2; clone_size: -
cdr3_aa: CASSLDRTENNSPLHF; v_call: TRBV7-9; clone_size: -
cdr3_aa: CASLGTGYSGYTF; v_call: TRBV10-1; clone_size: -
cdr3_aa: CASSLLGEAFF; v_call: TRBV28; clone_size: -
cdr3_aa: CASSNRGPGYTF; v_call: TRBV12-3/TRBV12-4; clone_size: once
cdr3_aa: CASRLQGAGLDGYTF; v_call: TRBV19; clone_size: -
cdr3_aa: CASLIDPGLSTGAQYF; v_call: TRBV5-1; clone_size: -
cdr3_aa: CASSKGTSLRETQYF; v_call: TRBV14; clone_size: -
cdr3_aa: CASSLGTARNTIYF; v_call: TRBV9; clone_size: -
cdr3_aa: CASSIQGGRTEAFF; v_call: TRBV19; clone_size: -
cdr3_aa: CASSQSAGTSGFF; v_call: TRBV4-1; clone_size: -
cdr3_aa: CASSLARDRGNTEAFF; v_call: TRBV7-6; clone_size: -
cdr3_aa: CATLRTSYEQYF; v_call: TRBV6-5; clone_size: -
cdr3_aa: CASSPSGGTSQYF; v_call: TRBV2; clone_size: -
cdr3_aa: CAISESNGGRTGW; v_call: TRBV10-3; clone_size: -
cdr3_aa: CASSTGTPGPEAFF; v_call: TRBV5-1; clone_size: -
cdr3_aa: CATREELTDTQYF; v_call: TRBV24-1; clone_size: few
cdr3_aa: CASSKARTGGRHTEAFF; v_call: TRBV10-2; clone_size: -
cdr3_aa: CASSEGLRTEAFF; v_call: TRBV9; clone_size: -
cdr3_aa: CASSPTYEQYF; v_call: TRBV7-9; clone_size: -
cdr3_aa: CASRKEGEGYTF; v_call: TRBV19; clone_size: -
cdr3_aa: CASSRAAAGGYTF; v_call: TRBV6-5; clone_size: -
cdr3_aa: CASSLRPIAGGFSYNEQFF; v_call: TRBV5-1; clone_size: -
cdr3_aa: CASSPSLQGNTEAFF; v_call: TRBV18; clone_size: -
cdr3_aa: CASSQQGFTGELFF; v_call: TRBV11-2; clone_size: -
cdr3_aa: CASSIGRGNQPQHF; v_call: TRBV19; clone_size: once
cdr3_aa: CASSLQGPLNEQYF; v_call: TRBV5-6; clone_size: -
cdr3_aa: CASAAGGFRTEAFF; v_call: TRBV5-5; clone_size: -
cdr3_aa: CASSATRGQETQYF; v_call: TRBV9; clone_size: -